The clone carrying this T cell receptor (beta chain) came up once. Its antigen is undetermined. The data were obtained in a study of cytomegalovirus exposure and HLA in healthy donors. Overall study: In an early release, HLA-typed donors contributed tens of millions of unique TCR sequences.

Germline values: CDR1 SGDLS, CDR2 YYNGEE. Between the trimmed V and J ends, which lost 4 bases and 1 base, there was a span of 11 bases. This CDR3 region has 15 residues. Points from the study as a whole: As immune exposure information, only CMV serostatus was available. Over 150 TCR beta chains were listed as cytomegalovirus-associated. In an earlier analysis, most TCR beta V segments were productive about 87% or about 30% of the time.

PCR employed 60 Vbeta and 13 Jbeta primers. Assay used: immunoSEQ multiplex PCR; TCRdb lists only in-frame clones, some missing. The sample records approximately 69,000 clones, roughly 72% being singletons. Material: PBMCs. The receptor's source is a woman in her thirties in good health and CMV-seropositive. The chain has TRBV9 and TRBJ2-2; the D is unclear. The CDR3: CASSPRVLNTGELFF. The CDR3 DNA is TGTGCCAGCAGCCCCCGCGTCCTGAACACCGGGGAGCTGTTTTTT.